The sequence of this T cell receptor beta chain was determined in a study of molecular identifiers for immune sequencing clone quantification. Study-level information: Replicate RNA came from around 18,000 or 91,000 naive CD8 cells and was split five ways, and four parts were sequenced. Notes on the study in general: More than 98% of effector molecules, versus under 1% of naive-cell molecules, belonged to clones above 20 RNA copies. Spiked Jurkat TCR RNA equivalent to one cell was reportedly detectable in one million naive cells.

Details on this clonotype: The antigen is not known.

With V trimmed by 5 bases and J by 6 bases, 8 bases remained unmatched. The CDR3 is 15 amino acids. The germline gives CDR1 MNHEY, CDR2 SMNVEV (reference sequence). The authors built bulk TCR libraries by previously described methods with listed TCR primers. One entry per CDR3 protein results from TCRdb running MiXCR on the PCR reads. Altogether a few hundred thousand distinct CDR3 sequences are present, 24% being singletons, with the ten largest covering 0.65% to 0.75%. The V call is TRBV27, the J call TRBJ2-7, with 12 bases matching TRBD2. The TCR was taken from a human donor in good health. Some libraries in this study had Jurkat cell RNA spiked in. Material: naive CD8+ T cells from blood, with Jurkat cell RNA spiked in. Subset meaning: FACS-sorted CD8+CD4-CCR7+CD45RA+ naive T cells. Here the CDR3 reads CASSPGTSGFTEQYF. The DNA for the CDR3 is TGTGCCAGCAGTCCAGGGACTAGCGGGTTCACCGAGCAGTACTTC.